The clone carrying this T cell receptor (beta chain) occurred once. Its antigen is unknown. Other DNA sequences of this sample code for an identical CDR3. The PCR used 60 Vbeta and 13 Jbeta primers. Produced via immunoSEQ multiplex PCR; TCRdb's table is partial and in-frame only. The table shows around 100,000 clones, with 82% occurring only once. At the time of sampling, donors were nominally healthy, though unrecorded immune exposures were likely. The sample belongs to a study of cytomegalovirus exposure and HLA in healthy donors. Study-level results: When analyzed later, the rates of TCR association showed variation by HLA locus, with DRB1 the most and HLA-C the fewest. On later analysis, the bulk of CMV-associated TCR beta chains appeared to be HLA-restricted.

Germline V gene sequence: CDR1 DFQATT, CDR2 SNEGSKA (reference sequence). Trimming shortened V by 6 bases and J by 4 bases, and 8 bases separated the two germline ends. This CDR3 spans 11 amino acids. The chain couples TRBV20-1 to TRBJ2-3; maybe TRBD1 (5 bases). This TCR was sampled from a man aged 25 to 40 in good health and CMV-seropositive. Sequencing was carried out using PBMCs. The CDR3 nucleotides are TGCAGTGCATTCAGGGCAGATACGCAGTATTTT. This codes for CSAFRADTQYF.